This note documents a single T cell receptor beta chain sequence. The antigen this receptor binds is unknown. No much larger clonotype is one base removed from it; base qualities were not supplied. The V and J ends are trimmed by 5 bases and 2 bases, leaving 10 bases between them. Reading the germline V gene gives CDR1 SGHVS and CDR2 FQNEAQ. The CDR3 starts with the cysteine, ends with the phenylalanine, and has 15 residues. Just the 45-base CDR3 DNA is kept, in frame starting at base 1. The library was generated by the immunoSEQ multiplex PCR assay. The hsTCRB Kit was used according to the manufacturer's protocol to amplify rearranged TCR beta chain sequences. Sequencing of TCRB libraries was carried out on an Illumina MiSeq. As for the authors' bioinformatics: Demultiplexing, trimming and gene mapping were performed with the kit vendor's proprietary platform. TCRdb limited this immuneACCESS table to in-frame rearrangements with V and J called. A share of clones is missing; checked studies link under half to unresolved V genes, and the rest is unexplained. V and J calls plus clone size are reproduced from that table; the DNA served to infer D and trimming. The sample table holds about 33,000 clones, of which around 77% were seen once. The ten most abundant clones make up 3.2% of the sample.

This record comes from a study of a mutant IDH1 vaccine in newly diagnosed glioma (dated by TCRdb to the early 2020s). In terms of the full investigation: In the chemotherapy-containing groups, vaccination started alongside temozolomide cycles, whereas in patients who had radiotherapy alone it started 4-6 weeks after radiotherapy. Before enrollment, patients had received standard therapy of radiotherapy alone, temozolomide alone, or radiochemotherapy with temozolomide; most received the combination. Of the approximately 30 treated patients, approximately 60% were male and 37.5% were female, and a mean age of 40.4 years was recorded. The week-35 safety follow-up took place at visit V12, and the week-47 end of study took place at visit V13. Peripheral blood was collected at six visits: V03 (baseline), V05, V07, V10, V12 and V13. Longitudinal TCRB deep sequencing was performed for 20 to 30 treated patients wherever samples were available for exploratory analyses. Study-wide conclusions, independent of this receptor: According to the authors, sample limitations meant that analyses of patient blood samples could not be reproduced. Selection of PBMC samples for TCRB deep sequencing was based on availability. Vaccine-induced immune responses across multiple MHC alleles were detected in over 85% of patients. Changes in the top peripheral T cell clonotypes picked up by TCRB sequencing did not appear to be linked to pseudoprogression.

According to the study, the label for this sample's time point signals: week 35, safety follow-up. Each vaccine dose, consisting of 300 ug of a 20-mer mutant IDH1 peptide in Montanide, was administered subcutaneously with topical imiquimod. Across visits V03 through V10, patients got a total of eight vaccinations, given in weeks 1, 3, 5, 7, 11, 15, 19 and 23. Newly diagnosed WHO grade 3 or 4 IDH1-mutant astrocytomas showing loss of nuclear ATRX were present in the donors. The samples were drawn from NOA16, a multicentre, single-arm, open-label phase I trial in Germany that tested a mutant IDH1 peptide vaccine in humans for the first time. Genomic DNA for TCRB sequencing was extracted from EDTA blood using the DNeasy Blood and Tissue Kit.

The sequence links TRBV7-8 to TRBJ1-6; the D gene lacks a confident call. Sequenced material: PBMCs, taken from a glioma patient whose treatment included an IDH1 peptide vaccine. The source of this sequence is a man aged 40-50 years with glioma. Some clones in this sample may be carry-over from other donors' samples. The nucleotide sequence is TGTGCCAGCAGCGTAGTGTCTGCCTATAATTCACCCCTCCACTTT. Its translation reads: CASSVVSAYNSPLHF.